This T cell receptor beta chain was sequenced for a study of cytomegalovirus exposure and HLA in healthy donors. Study context: The roughly 120 validation repertoires, a later analysis reported, used the same platform as the approximately 650 first-cohort repertoires.

Notes on the study in general: Three chains linked to CMV were shown in vitro to be specific for CMV antigens. According to a subsequent analysis, TCR clusters from the first cohort were inclined to appear together in the 90 to 150 validation repertoires. According to the study, around 160 TCR beta chains were cytomegalovirus-associated.

The V gene lost 7 bases and the J gene lost 3 bases, with 12 bases spanning the gap. The length of the CDR3 is 13 residues. CDR1 and CDR2 (germline): KGHSH, LQKENI. Data came from immunoSEQ multiplex PCR; TCRdb stores just in-frame clones and leaves some out. Of around 250,000 clones in the sample, 90% are singletons; the top ten hold roughly 0.38%. Concerning this clone: What it binds is not known.

Sequenced material: PBMCs. This TCR came from a woman aged 18-29 years in good health and CMV-seronegative. The chain joins TRBV18 to TRBJ1-1, with unresolved D. CDR3 region: CASYATRDTEAFF. The DNA for the CDR3 is TGTGCCAGCTACGCGACCCGGGACACTGAAGCTTTCTTT.